This T cell receptor (beta chain) is drawn from a study of radiotherapy plus CTLA-4 blockade in lung cancer (dated by TCRdb to between 2017 and 2018). At the level of the whole study: Among the enrolled patients, roughly 19% had an objective response, and around 31% reached disease control.

General study outcomes and caveats: After treatment with radiotherapy and ipilimumab, TCR clones that originated in tumors expanded in peripheral blood. Increased serum interferon-beta after radiation, together with early dynamic changes in blood T cell clones, were reported to be the strongest predictors of response.

To prepare the library, the immunoSEQ multiplex PCR assay was applied. TCRdb mirrors the immuneACCESS table, restricted to in-frame sequences. Some clones are absent from its copies; in checked studies, under half trace to an unresolved V gene, and the reason for the others is unknown. The sample includes about 80,000 clones, with under 85% observed a single time. Of the sample, about 0.79% falls within the top ten clones. About this clone itself: Its antigen is currently not known. No much larger clone exists at a distance of one base, and base qualities are not known. The sample contains more than one DNA sequence encoding this CDR3.

In this study, focal radiation therapy paired with CTLA-4 blockade (ipilimumab) was tested in patients who had chemo-refractory metastatic non-small-cell lung cancer. The junction shows trimming of 0 bases on V and 4 bases on J, plus 15 bases between the germline ends. Sequences SGHNT (CDR1) and YYREEE (CDR2) are obtained from the germline V gene (reference sequence). The CDR3 starts with the cysteine, ends with the phenylalanine, and has 16 residues. The read is trimmed to its CDR3 DNA, 48 bases read in frame from base 1. The sample in question was peripheral blood, obtained from a patient treated with radiotherapy plus ipilimumab. The receptor was isolated from a human donor with non-small cell lung cancer who had stable disease on radiotherapy plus ipilimumab. The rearranged segments are TRBV5-4 and TRBJ2-3; perhaps TRBD2 is the D gene, with 6 bases matching. Here is the DNA: TGTGCCAGCAGCTTGGGGGGTCAGGGCGGGGCAGATACGCAGTATTTT. Its amino acids are CASSLGGQGGADTQYF. The reference TRBV5-4 and TRBJ2-3 proteins fill in what lies around the CDR3, so the full variable domain reads ETGVTQSPTHLIKTRGQQVTLRCSSQSGHNTVSWYQQALGQGPQFIFQYYREEENGRGNFPPRFSGLQFPNYSSELNVNALELDDSALYLCASSLGGQGGADTQYFGPGTRLTVL.